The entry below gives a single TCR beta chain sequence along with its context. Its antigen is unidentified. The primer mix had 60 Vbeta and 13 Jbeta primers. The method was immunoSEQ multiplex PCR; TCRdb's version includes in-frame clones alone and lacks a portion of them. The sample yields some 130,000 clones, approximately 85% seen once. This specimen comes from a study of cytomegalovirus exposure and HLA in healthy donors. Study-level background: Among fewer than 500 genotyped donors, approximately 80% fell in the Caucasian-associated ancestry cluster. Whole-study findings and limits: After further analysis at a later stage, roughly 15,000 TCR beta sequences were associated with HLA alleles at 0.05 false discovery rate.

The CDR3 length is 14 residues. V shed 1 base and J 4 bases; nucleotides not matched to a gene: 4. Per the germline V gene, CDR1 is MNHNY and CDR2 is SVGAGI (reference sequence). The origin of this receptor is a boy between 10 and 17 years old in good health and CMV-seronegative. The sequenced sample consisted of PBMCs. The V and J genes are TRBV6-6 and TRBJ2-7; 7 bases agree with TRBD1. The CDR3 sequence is CASSYWTGEYEQYF. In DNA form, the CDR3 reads TGTGCCAGCAGTTACTGGACAGGAGAATACGAGCAGTACTTC.